One TCR beta chain is described in this entry. Its matching antigen is unknown. The assay was immunoSEQ multiplex PCR, and TCRdb's table has in-frame clones only and misses some. The sample lists 150,000 or so clones, around nine tenths seen once, with 2.6% in the top ten. This sample was included in a study of T cell responses to AZD1222 COVID-19 vaccine. Findings and limits, study-wide: Nearly half of spike-specific TCRs reportedly go after variant regions that carry no mutations. Among AZD1222 vaccinees, only five or six were seropositive at baseline. Clonal diversity may have been underestimated, and the donors were mostly white British, with more females than males.

CDR3 length: 11 residues. Trimming shortened V by 4 bases and J by 7 bases, and 7 bases separated the two germline ends. Germline V CDR1 and CDR2: LGHDT, YNNKEL (reference sequence). The rearrangement links TRBV3-1 (or the pseudogene TRBV3-2) to TRBJ1-1; D is ambiguous. The source material was peripheral blood, sampled on day 0 of AZD1222 vaccination. The receptor was isolated from an adult in good health. CDR3 region: CASSLDGEAFF. CDR3 nucleotide sequence: TGTGCCAGCAGCCTAGACGGTGAAGCTTTCTTT.